These T cell receptor beta chains were read from a single sample in a study of blood T cell repertoires in COVID-19. Profiling relied on immunoSEQ multiplex PCR, and the TCRdb table lists in-frame clones only, not all of them. The data show 140,000 to 150,000 clones, with 75% to 90% seen just once and around 2.9% held by the top ten. The specimen was peripheral blood. The receptors here all came from a man aged 60 to 75 with active or convalescent COVID-19. CDR3s include the opening cysteine and the closing phenylalanine or tryptophan. The D gene is left open where the match is weak. Clone size, where shown, is once, few, many, or a class for clones that have expanded.

d_gene: NA
abundance: NA
v_gene: TRBV7-9
j_gene: TRBJ1-4
CDR3nt: TGTGCCAGCAGCTTGGGGGCCGTAGCAACTAATGAAAAACTGTTTTTT
CDR3aa: CASSLGAVATNEKLFF

d_gene: TRBD1
abundance: NA
v_gene: TRBV2
j_gene: TRBJ2-1
CDR3nt: TGTGCCAGCAGTGTTGGGACAGCGTACAATGAGCAGTTCTTC
CDR3aa: CASSVGTAYNEQFF

d_gene: TRBD2
abundance: NA
v_gene: TRBV9
j_gene: TRBJ2-3
CDR3nt: TGTGCCAGCAGCGCCCTAAGCGGGGGACCCCGGGGCGCAGATACGCAGTATTTT
CDR3aa: CASSALSGGPRGADTQYF

d_gene: NA
abundance: NA
v_gene: TRBV5-1
j_gene: TRBJ2-3
CDR3nt: TGCGCCAGCAGCATCCTGGGGGGTGGCGAACTCACAGATACGCAGTATTTT
CDR3aa: CASSILGGGELTDTQYF

d_gene: TRBD1
abundance: NA
v_gene: TRBV9
j_gene: TRBJ2-1
CDR3nt: TGTGCCAGCAGCGTAGCTACAGGGGTCTATGAGCAGTTCTTC
CDR3aa: CASSVATGVYEQFF

d_gene: TRBD1
abundance: NA
v_gene: TRBV6-4
j_gene: TRBJ2-2
CDR3nt: TGTGCCAGCAGCTTGGAGACAGGGGGTCTCGGGGAGCTGTTTTTT
CDR3aa: CASSLETGGLGELFF

d_gene: NA
abundance: NA
v_gene: TRBV6-5
j_gene: TRBJ1-4
CDR3nt: TGTGCCAGCAGTTTAGCGCCCGTAGGTGAAAAACTGTTTTTT
CDR3aa: CASSLAPVGEKLFF

d_gene: TRBD2
abundance: NA
v_gene: TRBV4-1
j_gene: TRBJ2-2
CDR3nt: TGCGCCAGCAGCCAAGTCGCGGGGGGTCTCGCGGAGCTGTTTTTT
CDR3aa: CASSQVAGGLAELFF

d_gene: TRBD1
abundance: NA
v_gene: TRBV6-2/TRBV6-3
j_gene: TRBJ2-5
CDR3nt: TGTGCCAGCAGTTTTTACAGGGGGCAAGAGACCCAGTACTTC
CDR3aa: CASSFYRGQETQYF

d_gene: TRBD2
abundance: NA
v_gene: TRBV3-1/TRBV3-2
j_gene: TRBJ2-7
CDR3nt: TGTGCCAGCAGCCAGGGCCCGGGACTAGCGGTCCTCTACGAGCAGTACTTC
CDR3aa: CASSQGPGLAVLYEQYF

d_gene: NA
abundance: NA
v_gene: TRBV6-2/TRBV6-3
j_gene: TRBJ2-7
CDR3nt: TGTGCCAGCAGCGAGAGATACGGCGAGCAGTACTTC
CDR3aa: CASSERYGEQYF

d_gene: NA
abundance: once
v_gene: TRBV9
j_gene: TRBJ1-1
CDR3nt: TGTGCCAGCAGCGTAGACAGGGAAGAACTGAACACTGAAGCTTTCTTT
CDR3aa: CASSVDREELNTEAFF

d_gene: NA
abundance: NA
v_gene: TRBV24-1
j_gene: TRBJ2-2
CDR3nt: TGTGCCACCAGTGATCCCCGGGGAACCGGGGAGCTGTTTTTT
CDR3aa: CATSDPRGTGELFF

d_gene: NA
abundance: NA
v_gene: TRBV28
j_gene: TRBJ1-6
CDR3nt: TGTGCCAGCACTTTCCGGCCAGGGATTCATAGCTCCTATAATTCACCCCTCCACTTT
CDR3aa: CASTFRPGIHSSYNSPLHF

d_gene: NA
abundance: NA
v_gene: TRBV21-1
j_gene: TRBJ1-4
CDR3nt: TGTGCCAGCAGCAAAGATTCGATTCGGGGAGTGGTTGAAAAACTGTTTTTT
CDR3aa: CASSKDSIRGVVEKLFF

d_gene: TRBD1
abundance: NA
v_gene: TRBV10-3
j_gene: TRBJ2-6
CDR3nt: TGTGCCATCAGTGAGTCCCAGGGGGCGGACGGAGCCAACGTCCTGACTTTC
CDR3aa: CAISESQGADGANVLTF

d_gene: NA
abundance: NA
v_gene: TRBV20-1
j_gene: TRBJ2-7
CDR3nt: TGCAGTGCTAGACAGGGCTACGAGCAGTACTTC
CDR3aa: CSARQGYEQYF

d_gene: NA
abundance: NA
v_gene: TRBV18
j_gene: TRBJ1-1
CDR3nt: TGTGCCAGCTCACGCGTTCCTCCCAGCGTGAACACTGAAGCTTTCTTT
CDR3aa: CASSRVPPSVNTEAFF

d_gene: TRBD2
abundance: NA
v_gene: TRBV7-2
j_gene: TRBJ2-7
CDR3nt: TGTGCCAGCAGCTTAGAGACTAGCGGGAGCGAGCAGTACTTC
CDR3aa: CASSLETSGSEQYF

d_gene: TRBD1
abundance: NA
v_gene: TRBV2
j_gene: TRBJ2-2
CDR3nt: TGTGCCAGCAGTCGACAGGGGGCAAACACCGGGGAGCTGTTTTTT
CDR3aa: CASSRQGANTGELFF

d_gene: NA
abundance: NA
v_gene: TRBV4-1
j_gene: TRBJ1-2
CDR3nt: TGCGCCAGCAGCCAAGATGTATCAGGGCCGGCTGGCTACACCTTC
CDR3aa: CASSQDVSGPAGYTF

d_gene: NA
abundance: NA
v_gene: TRBV3-1/TRBV3-2
j_gene: TRBJ1-5
CDR3nt: TGTGCCAGCAGCCAATCCGAGGATCAGCCCCAGCATTTT
CDR3aa: CASSQSEDQPQHF

d_gene: NA
abundance: NA
v_gene: TRBV18
j_gene: TRBJ1-1
CDR3nt: TGTGCCAGCTCACCTCAAGGTGGGGGCATGAACACTGAAGCTTTCTTT
CDR3aa: CASSPQGGGMNTEAFF

d_gene: NA
abundance: few
v_gene: TRBV19
j_gene: TRBJ2-3
CDR3nt: TGTGCCAGTACCCCCCGGGGAGGGGGGGCCCGAGATACGCAGTATTTT
CDR3aa: CASTPRGGGARDTQYF

d_gene: NA
abundance: NA
v_gene: TRBV3-1/TRBV3-2
j_gene: TRBJ1-1
CDR3nt: TGTGCCAGCAGCCAAGATCCGGGGGGTACTGAAGCTTTCTTT
CDR3aa: CASSQDPGGTEAFF

d_gene: NA
abundance: NA
v_gene: TRBV7-2
j_gene: TRBJ2-7
CDR3nt: TGTGCCAGCAGCTCAATCCGGGACTTGACCTACGAGCAGTACTTC
CDR3aa: CASSSIRDLTYEQYF

d_gene: TRBD1
abundance: NA
v_gene: TRBV10-3
j_gene: TRBJ1-3
CDR3nt: TGTGCCATCACCCTGACAGGGACTGGAAACACCATATATTTT
CDR3aa: CAITLTGTGNTIYF

d_gene: NA
abundance: once
v_gene: TRBV6-5
j_gene: TRBJ1-4
CDR3nt: TGTGCCAGCCGGGGGGGGGCCCGACATGAAAAACTGTTTTTT
CDR3aa: CASRGGARHEKLFF

d_gene: TRBD2
abundance: once
v_gene: TRBV6-2/TRBV6-3
j_gene: TRBJ2-2
CDR3nt: TGTGCCAGCAGTTACGGGGGGGTCGGGGAGCTGTTTTTT
CDR3aa: CASSYGGVGELFF

d_gene: TRBD1
abundance: NA
v_gene: TRBV30
j_gene: TRBJ1-6
CDR3nt: TGTGCCTGGAGTGCCCCGGACAGGGGATTTGGCTCACCCCTCCACTTT
CDR3aa: CAWSAPDRGFGSPLHF

d_gene: NA
abundance: NA
v_gene: TRBV6-5
j_gene: TRBJ2-3
CDR3nt: TGTGCCAGCAGTAACCGGGACATCAGCACAGATACGCAGTATTTT
CDR3aa: CASSNRDISTDTQYF